The 32 T cell receptor beta chains reported below all come from one sample, sequenced in a study of T cell changes during pregnancy in multiple sclerosis. Generated by immunoSEQ multiplex PCR, the TCRdb table keeps only in-frame clones and is missing some. The sample contains approximately 100,000 clones, approximately 89% of which appear only once. The specimen comprised peripheral blood, sampled after pregnancy. The receptors derive from a female donor with multiple sclerosis, enrolled in a pregnancy study.

V and J are TRBV7-6 and TRBJ2-3, with 10 bases matching TRBD2. Per the germline V gene, CDR1 is SGHVS and CDR2 is FNYEAQ. The J segment lost 3 bases and the V segment lost 1 base, leaving 4 bases of the junction unmatched. The CDR3 sequence is 16 residues long. This CDR3 is CASSLVPSGGTDTQYF. The CDR3 DNA sequence: TGTGCCAGCAGCTTAGTCCCTAGCGGGGGAACAGATACGCAGTATTTT.

This sequence joins TRBV18 and TRBJ2-7; 8 bases align to TRBD1. The junction had 13 bases not matched to a gene; V was cut back by 3 bases and J by 3 bases. CDR3 length: 17 residues. Germline CDR1 reads KGHSH; CDR2 reads LQKENI. This CDR3 is CASSPTGAGGIDYEQYF. The CDR3 DNA reads as TGTGCCAGCTCACCGACAGGGGCAGGGGGTATAGACTACGAGCAGTACTTC.

This clone was seen once. The chain recombines TRBV10-2 with TRBJ2-7, with D perhaps matching TRBD1 (5 bases). From germline, CDR1 is WSHSY and CDR2 SAAADI. Trimming left V 5 bases short and J 3 bases short, with 5 bases between. This CDR3 spans 11 amino acids. CDR3 DNA: TGCGCCAGCAGTCAGGGCTACGAGCAGTACTTC. It translates to CASSQGYEQYF.

This clone was recorded once. This chain joins TRBV27 and TRBJ1-2; 9 nucleotides line up with TRBD1. Germline CDR1 MNHEY, CDR2 SMNVEV (reference sequence). The CDR3 is made up of 17 amino acids. The J segment lost 4 bases and the V segment lost 6 bases, leaving 15 bases of the junction unmatched. The DNA of the CDR3 is TGTGCCAGCAGCCTCGACCTAAGACAGGGGGTAAGCTATGGCTACACCTTC. It specifies CASSLDLRQGVSYGYTF.

The rearrangement joins TRBV19 to TRBJ1-1; 8 positions agree with TRBD1. The V gene's germline CDR1 is LNHDA and CDR2 SQIVND (reference sequence). The CDR3 consists of 13 residues. With 4 bases clipped from V and 8 bases from J, the junction kept 6 bases outside the gene matches. The chain's CDR3 is CASSKDRGREAFF. As DNA, the CDR3 is TGTGCCAGTAGTAAAGACAGGGGACGCGAAGCTTTCTTT.

The J gene is TRBJ1-1, the V gene TRBV4-1, with 8 bases lining up with TRBD1. Looked up from germline, CDR1 is MGHRA and CDR2 is YSYEKL. The CDR3 extends over 14 amino acids. With 5 bases clipped from V and 7 bases from J, the junction kept 9 bases outside the gene matches. DNA for the CDR3: TGCGCCAGCAGCGGACAGGGAAGGGGCGTTGAAGCTTTCTTT. It codes for CASSGQGRGVEAFF.

This sequence joins TRBV6-1 and TRBJ2-7, with 7 positions matching TRBD1. The CDR3 loop spans 14 amino acids. The germline gives CDR1 MNHNS, CDR2 SASEGT. The trim removed 5 bases at V and 3 bases at J, leaving 7 bases unmatched. The CDR3 protein is CASSSGQAGYEQYF. CDR3 DNA: TGTGCCAGCAGTTCCGGACAGGCTGGCTACGAGCAGTACTTC.

The chain uses TRBV5-4 and TRBJ2-7; no definite D call. The germline V gene has CDR1 SGHNT and CDR2 YYREEE (reference sequence). Between the trimmed V and J ends, which lost 0 bases and 1 base, there was a span of 11 bases. There are 15 residues in the CDR3. CDR3 residues: CASSLGSGTSYEQYF. CDR3 nucleotides: TGTGCCAGCAGCTTGGGATCCGGTACGTCCTACGAGCAGTACTTC.

The gene calls are TRBV6-5 and TRBJ1-2; possibly TRBD1 for D (5 bases). Germline-derived CDR1 and CDR2 are MNHEY and SVGAGI. V gave up 7 bases and J gave up 2 bases, with 14 bases separating them. The CDR3 is 14 residues long. The DNA of the CDR3 is TGTGCCAGCACTCCGGGGGGGAACAACTATGGCTACACCTTC. Protein sequence: CASTPGGNNYGYTF.

The chain joins TRBV15 to TRBJ2-7, with 11 bases matching TRBD1. The junction had 5 bases not matched to a gene; V was cut back by 5 bases and J by 2 bases. This CDR3 contains 15 residues. Germline V gene lookup returns CDR1 LNHNV and CDR2 YYDKDF (reference sequence). The CDR3, as DNA: TGTGCCACCAGCGACCCGGGACAGGGGGCCTACGAGCAGTACTTC. It codes for CATSDPGQGAYEQYF.

The rearrangement links TRBV7-6 to TRBJ2-2; 10 nucleotides line up with TRBD1. With 7 bases clipped from V and 6 bases from J, the junction kept 8 bases outside the gene matches. CDR1 and CDR2 from the germline V gene are SGHVS and FNYEAQ. The CDR3 totals 15 residues. This chain's CDR3 is CASTPGQGMAGELFF. DNA for the CDR3: TGTGCCAGCACCCCGGGACAGGGGATGGCCGGGGAGCTGTTTTTT.

This clone was observed once. V gene TRBV11-2 combines with J gene TRBJ1-4; 7 bases map to TRBD1. J lost 4 bases, V lost 9 bases, and 5 bases had no gene match. Germline V CDR1 and CDR2: SGHAT, FQNNGV. This CDR3 has 13 amino acids. The CDR3 region is CARTGQINEKLFF. CDR3 in DNA: TGTGCCAGAACGGGACAGATTAATGAAAAACTGTTTTTT.

V is TRBV5-4 and J is TRBJ1-2; D remains ambiguous. Germline V CDR1 and CDR2: SGHNT, YYREEE (reference sequence). This CDR3 is built from 16 residues. The V end was cut by 4 bases, the J end by 4 bases, with 20 bases between. Here the CDR3 reads CASSRSGVHPFYGYTF. Here the CDR3 DNA reads TGTGCCAGCAGCCGTTCCGGGGTCCACCCCTTCTATGGCTACACCTTC.

A few counts support this clone. V is TRBV13 and J is TRBJ1-2; the D is unclear. This CDR3 contains 14 residues. Trimming cost V 1 base and J 0 bases, with 6 bases left between them. Germline CDR1 reads PRHDT; CDR2 reads FYEKMQ (reference sequence). CDR3 residues: CASSLALANYGYTF. DNA of the CDR3: TGTGCCAGCAGCTTAGCGCTAGCTAACTATGGCTACACCTTC. The entire variable domain, with the rest obtained from reference TRBV13 and TRBJ1-2, is as follows: AAGVIQSPRHLIKEKRETATLKCYPIPRHDTVYWYQQGPGQDPQFLISFYEKMQSDKGSIPDRFSAQQFSDYHSELNMSSLELGDSALYFCASSLALANYGYTFGSGTRLTVV.

The chain carries TRBV4-1 and TRBJ2-2, with a weak D call TRBD2 (5 bases). The CDR3 is made up of 15 amino acids. V was pared by 2 bases and J by 1 base, with 8 bases between. CDR1 and CDR2 from the germline V gene are MGHRA and YSYEKL. CDR3 in amino acids: CASSQQGGNTGELFF. CDR3 nucleotides: TGCGCCAGCAGCCAACAAGGAGGGAACACCGGGGAGCTGTTTTTT.

The rearrangement joins TRBV5-6 to TRBJ1-3; perhaps TRBD1 as D (5 bases). In germline, CDR1 is SGHDT, CDR2 YYEEEE. The CDR3 has 12 amino acids. The V gene lost 4 bases and the J gene lost 10 bases, with 12 bases spanning the gap. The CDR3 coding sequence is TGTGCCAGCAGCCTGACAGAGTCGACCATATATTTT. It codes for CASSLTESTIYF. Drawing the rest from reference TRBV5-6 and TRBJ1-3, the complete variable domain is DAGVTQSPTHLIKTRGQQVTLRCSPKSGHDTVSWYQQALGQGPQFIFQYYEEEERQRGNFPDRFSGHQFPNYSSELNVNALLLGDSALYLCASSLTESTIYFGEGSWLTVV.

This clone was observed once. The chain is built from TRBV5-1 and TRBJ2-3, with 10 positions matching TRBD2. This CDR3 is 13 amino acids long. The ends lost 3 bases at V and 8 bases at J; junction bases unmatched: 3. The germline V gene encodes CDR1 SGHRS and CDR2 YFSETQ. CDR3 bases: TGCGCCAGCAGCTCCTCTAGCGGGAGTACGCAGTATTTT. It translates to CASSSSSGSTQYF.

This clone showed up just once. The chain uses TRBV7-9 and TRBJ1-1; D is perhaps TRBD1 (5 bases). V dropped 4 bases and J dropped 5 bases, with 17 bases sitting between them. This CDR3 is 15 amino acids long. The germline V gene has CDR1 SEHNR and CDR2 FQNEAQ (reference sequence). The CDR3 DNA follows: TGTGCCAGCAGCTCGTCGGGACTACAAGGGACTGAAGCTTTCTTT. Translated, it gives CASSSSGLQGTEAFF.

The CDR3 coding sequence is TGCGCCAGCAGCCAAGGTCCAGGGTCCATTGAAGCTTTCTTT. Translating gives CASSQGPGSIEAFF. The chain links TRBV4-1 to TRBJ1-1, with D possibly matching TRBD1 (5 bases). V was cut by 1 base and J by 7 bases, with 13 bases left in between. This CDR3 has 14 amino acids. In germline, CDR1 is MGHRA, CDR2 YSYEKL.

This sequence joins TRBV6-1 and TRBJ1-4, with D tentatively TRBD1 (5 bases). Deletions cut 2 bases from V and 8 bases from J, with 15 bases between. CDR3 size: 15 residues. Germline V gene lookup returns CDR1 MNHNS and CDR2 SASEGT. This CDR3 reads CASSENGRGGEKLFF. The CDR3, as DNA: TGTGCCAGCAGTGAAAATGGTAGGGGTGGAGAAAAACTGTTTTTT.

The rearrangement uses TRBV11-3 and TRBJ2-2, with 8 nucleotides matching TRBD1. This CDR3 is built from 14 residues. The V and J ends lost 3 bases and 6 bases, in that order; junction bases with no gene match: 3. Germline V gene lookup returns CDR1 SGHNT and CDR2 YENEEA. The DNA for the CDR3 is TGTGCCAGCAGCTTCAGACAGGGGTCCGGGGAGCTGTTTTTT. Amino acids: CASSFRQGSGELFF.

This sequence joins TRBV19 and TRBJ2-7; 11 bases fit TRBD2. The CDR3 runs to 15 residues. The junction had 6 bases not matched to a gene; V was cut back by 4 bases and J by 4 bases. The germline CDR1 and CDR2 sequences are LNHDA and SQIVND (reference sequence). In nucleotides, the CDR3 is TGTGCCAGTAGTACAACTAGCGGGGGAGGTTACGAGCAGTACTTC. As protein: CASSTTSGGGYEQYF.

The chain has TRBV15 and TRBJ1-4; D perhaps matches TRBD1 (5 bases). The CDR3 has 16 amino acids. Germline CDR1 and CDR2: LNHNV and YYDKDF (reference sequence). V lost 4 bases to trimming and J lost 0 bases, with 12 bases between them. CDR3 in amino acids: CATSTSYRSTNEKLFF. The CDR3, as DNA: TGTGCCACCAGCACCTCATACAGGTCAACTAATGAAAAACTGTTTTTT.

This clone was recorded only once. The rearrangement joins TRBV5-7 to TRBJ2-3, with 12 bases that match TRBD2. TRBV5-7 is an ORF, with its function uncertain. Trimming at V came to 2 bases and at J to 0 bases, leaving 7 bases not matched to a gene. The CDR3 is 18 residues long. For the CDR3, the DNA is TGTGCCAGCAGCTTATTAGATACTAGCGGGGGGAGCACAGATACGCAGTATTTT. Translating gives CASSLLDTSGGSTDTQYF.

This chain links TRBV4-2 with TRBJ1-2, with a weak D call TRBD1 (5 bases). The CDR3 covers 17 residues. Looked up from germline, CDR1 is LGHNA and CDR2 is YNFKEQ. V was shortened by 4 bases and J by 0 bases, with 18 bases between the two germline ends. CDR3: CASSPAGGDLANYGYTF. DNA for the CDR3: TGTGCCAGCAGCCCCGCGGGCGGGGACCTAGCTAACTATGGCTACACCTTC.

The V and J genes are TRBV7-6 and TRBJ2-2; possibly TRBD1 for D (6 bases). The ends were cut back, 2 bases at V and 6 bases at J, with 10 bases in the middle. The CDR3 is 14 amino acids. The germline V gene has CDR1 SGHVS and CDR2 FNYEAQ. CDR3: CASSLRAGAGELFF. DNA of the CDR3: TGTGCCAGCAGCTTAAGGGCAGGGGCCGGGGAGCTGTTTTTT.

The gene calls are TRBV6-1 and TRBJ2-7; tentatively, D is TRBD2 (6 bases). V was shortened by 0 bases and J by 2 bases, with 11 bases between the two germline ends. The CDR3 runs to 15 residues. The germline V gene encodes CDR1 MNHNS and CDR2 SASEGT. CDR3 sequence reads: CASSEASGGTYEQYF. The CDR3 DNA follows: TGTGCCAGCAGTGAAGCTAGCGGCGGTACCTACGAGCAGTACTTC.

V and J are TRBV5-4 and TRBJ2-7, with 11 bases fitting TRBD2. This CDR3 spans 16 amino acids. Trimming removed 4 bases from V and 3 bases from J; junction bases left unmatched: 9. CDR1 and CDR2 from the germline V gene are SGHNT and YYREEE (reference sequence). The CDR3 spells CASSVGTSGGYYEQYF. DNA of the CDR3: TGTGCCAGCAGCGTAGGGACTAGCGGAGGATACTACGAGCAGTACTTC.

The chain combines TRBV27 with TRBJ1-5, with 9 bases lining up with TRBD1. Germline-derived CDR1 and CDR2 are MNHEY and SMNVEV (reference sequence). This CDR3 contains 14 residues. V was pared by 7 bases and J by 6 bases, with 7 bases of the junction left unmatched. CDR3: CASTPTGGTQPQHF. CDR3 nucleotide sequence: TGTGCCAGCACTCCGACAGGGGGAACTCAGCCCCAGCATTTT.

Points on this clone: A read error may account for a junction end that differs from germline. The chain joins TRBV7-7 to TRBJ2-3, with 7 nucleotides matching TRBD2. The CDR3 runs 16 residues. Looked up from germline, CDR1 is SSHAT and CDR2 is FNYEAQ (reference sequence). This CDR3 is CASSLNPGLPTDTQYF. The CDR3 DNA reads as TGTGCTAGCAGCTTAAACCCGGGACTACCCACAGATACGCAGTATTTT.

The rearrangement joins TRBV18 to TRBJ2-6, with 9 bases lining up with TRBD1. The J segment lost 2 bases and the V segment lost 4 bases, leaving 3 bases of the junction unmatched. The length of the CDR3 is 16 residues. CDR1 is KGHSH and CDR2 is LQKENI in the germline V gene. CDR3 residues: CASSRQGDAGANVLTF. The DNA of the CDR3 is TGTGCCAGCTCACGACAGGGGGACGCTGGGGCCAACGTCCTGACTTTC.

The chain carries TRBV13 and TRBJ2-5, with D tentatively TRBD1 (6 bases). V was trimmed by 6 bases and J by 5 bases, leaving 19 bases between them. Germline V gene lookup returns CDR1 PRHDT and CDR2 FYEKMQ (reference sequence). CDR3 length equals 15 residues. The CDR3 sequence: CASRPGQSWAETQYF. The CDR3 nucleotides read TGTGCCAGCAGGCCCGGACAGTCCTGGGCGGAGACCCAGTACTTC. The full variable domain, its missing parts supplied by reference TRBV13 and TRBJ2-5, is AAGVIQSPRHLIKEKRETATLKCYPIPRHDTVYWYQQGPGQDPQFLISFYEKMQSDKGSIPDRFSAQQFSDYHSELNMSSLELGDSALYFCASRPGQSWAETQYFGPGTRLLVL.